This T cell receptor (beta chain) comes out of a study of cytomegalovirus exposure and HLA in healthy donors. Study-level points and caveats: Cytomegalovirus-associated TCR beta chains were listed, numbering some 180. Across donors, presence/absence analyses took sequencing depth to be roughly uniform. Analysis was performed later, and it showed HLA-associated TCR beta chains to be more clonally expanded than equally common others. Reportedly, HLA-A and HLA-B alleles of most subjects were accurately predicted from TCR beta.

CDR1 and CDR2 (germline): SGHNT, YYREEE (reference sequence). The CDR3 is 15 residues long. V gave up 3 bases and J gave up 2 bases; unmatched junction bases: 1. This PCR relied on a set of 60 Vbeta primers and 13 Jbeta primers. Here immunoSEQ multiplex PCR was the method, and the copy in TCRdb shows in-frame clones only, minus some. Its listing shows roughly 33,000 clones. On this clone: Its antigen is still unknown.

This clonotype was sampled from a woman in her 40s in good health and CMV-seropositive. The rearrangement links TRBV5-4 to TRBJ2-1, with 11 bases aligning to TRBD1. Specimen: PBMCs. In DNA, the CDR3 is TGTGCCAGCAGCTGGGGACAGGGGGCCTACAATGAGCAGTTCTTC. It yields the protein CASSWGQGAYNEQFF.